These T cell receptor beta chains were read from a single sample in a study of CD8 T cells in ankylosing spondylitis. TCRdb called the 5' RACE reads again in MiXCR, with one record for every CDR3 protein. The table shows roughly 670,000 distinct CDR3 sequences, with 15% to 20% occurring only once. The sequencing sample was made of blood, either unsorted or a sorted T cell fraction (not recorded which). These receptors all stem from a male donor with ankylosing spondylitis. Each CDR3 is given without its conserved first and last residue.

v_call cdr3_aa
TRBV4-1 ASSQKFAARSYEQY
TRBV3-1 ASSQDEGGTAYNEQF
TRBV6-5 ASSYSGAIQETQY
TRBV25-1 ASSDPRGQLEQY
TRBV29-1 SVEGQGAGETQY
TRBV7-2 ASSGEGAGNQPQH
TRBV20-1 SAYFTGNYGYT
TRBV6-1 ASSDGTVQETQY
TRBV2 ASSELGGGPPDTQY
TRBV18 ASSGPNEKLF
TRBV11-2 ASSHGLAGPPDTQY
TRBV12-3/TRBV12-4 ASSLDLKANEQF
TRBV20-1 SASARKPGHSNYGYT
TRBV6-1 ASMGTGGTYEQY
TRBV7-9 ASSLAMGGPNYGYT
TRBV27 ASSKQGTGNTIY
TRBV11-2 ASSLGGQPGADTQY
TRBV7-9 ASSSIVETQY
TRBV3-1 ASSPTTTQETQY
TRBV6-1 ASSVGVTSNTIY
TRBV11-3 ASNLLAGGTDTQY
TRBV24-1 ATSDLQGTGELF
TRBV13 ASSPRGLPYNEQF
TRBV20-1 SARRLYSNQPQH
TRBV7-9 ASRGGKANTGELF
TRBV29-1 SVSPPYSDGYT
TRBV3-1 ASLDRVEEKLF
TRBV12-3/TRBV12-4 ASSFQGTYEQY
TRBV29-1 SLLAGSYNEQF
TRBV15 ATSRSFGVAGTYEQY
TRBV29-1 SVEGAREANNEQF
TRBV24-1 ATSPLAGGYNEQF
TRBV7-9 ASSFGTGSHSPLH
TRBV7-9 ASTLDRANTEAF
TRBV6-1 ASSEASLAGGNEQF
TRBV28 ASSLRGHTYEQY
TRBV13 ASSSTQASADTQY
TRBV6-1 ASSAGTGASNQPQH
TRBV29-1 SVDRWGDNTGELF
TRBV28 ASSFGLAGVDGDNEQF
TRBV15 ATSRDRASEQY
TRBV5-1 ASSLVVTRETQY
TRBV11-2 ASSFLAGEEKQY
TRBV3-1 ASSQGYREAF
TRBV6-5 ASSYVGSSDTQY
TRBV5-1 ASSRGTGGGSGYGYT
TRBV7-6 ASSLVTSGSADTQY
TRBV10-3 AISVPGGGEQF
TRBV9 ASSPRDSTNSPLH
TRBV4-1 ASSQEGAGSGELF
TRBV6-1 ASSDNLSGVGTEAF
TRBV20-1 SAPDRITGELF